Following are 23 T cell receptor beta chains from one sample sequenced in a study of T-cell memory formation after mild COVID-19. From the 5' RACE reads, TCRdb called clonotypes with MiXCR, one entry per CDR3 protein. This sample has about 13,000 distinct CDR3 sequences; 15% to 20% occur once, and the top ten carry roughly 50%. What was sequenced was PBMCs or a T cell subset sorted from them (not recorded which). Receptors were obtained from a man younger than 35 who had mild COVID-19 (a few samples of this study predate the infection). Cell type and time point are not known.

This clonotype was found a few times. The V call is TRBV7-9, the J call TRBJ2-7, with 12 bases that match TRBD1. Germline V gene lookup returns CDR1 SEHNR and CDR2 FQNEAQ (reference sequence). V lost 4 bases and J lost 4; bases outside the gene matches: 17. The CDR3 is 19 residues long. The CDR3 nucleotides are TGTGCCAGCAGCTCTTATCCCGGGACAGGGGGCTACAGGAGATACGAGCAGTACTTC. Protein: CASSSYPGTGGYRRYEQYF.

This clonotype has just a few counts. J is TRBJ1-2 and V is TRBV5-6, with TRBD1 as a possible D gene (5 bases). Per germline, CDR1 SGHDT and CDR2 YYEEEE. V was shortened by 3 bases and J by 6 bases, with 12 bases between the two germline ends. The CDR3 is made up of 13 amino acids. CDR3 coding DNA: TGTGCCAGCAGCTGGGGGGACCCGCATGGCTACACCTTC. This codes for CASSWGDPHGYTF.

This clonotype was recorded many times. The V call is TRBV7-6, the J call TRBJ2-4, with D possibly TRBD2 on 5 matching bases. V was shortened by 5 bases and J by 7 bases, with 21 bases between the two germline ends. Germline CDR1 reads SGHVS; CDR2 reads FNYEAQ. CDR3 length: 16 residues. The CDR3 protein is CASSPFPFVSGNIQYF. The CDR3 nucleotides are TGTGCCAGCAGCCCTTTCCCGTTTGTTTCGGGGAACATTCAGTACTTC.

There are many counts of this clonotype. The chain recombines TRBV20-1 with TRBJ1-5; weak D call: TRBD1 (5 bases). This CDR3 contains 14 residues. V was cut by 6 bases and J by 0 bases, with 12 bases left in between. Germline V gives CDR1 DFQATT, CDR2 SNEGSKA (reference sequence). CDR3 nucleotides: TGCAGTGCCTGGAGGGGCTATAGCAATCAGCCCCAGCATTTT. Amino acid sequence: CSAWRGYSNQPQHF.

The CDR3 is CASSSGPYEAFF. The CDR3 DNA sequence: TGTGCCAGCAGCTCCGGACCATATGAAGCTTTCTTT. This chain connects TRBV7-8 to TRBJ1-1; no clear D. The CDR3 length is 12 residues. The V end was cut by 4 bases, the J end by 7 bases, with 10 bases between. Germline V CDR1 and CDR2: SGHVS, FQNEAQ.

This clonotype has more than one count but fewer than ten. The CDR3 region is CASRALAGTNTGELFF. CDR3 bases: TGTGCCAGCAGGGCCCTAGCGGGGACGAACACCGGGGAGCTGTTTTTT. The V and J genes are TRBV2 and TRBJ2-2; 9 bases map to TRBD2. The CDR3 totals 16 residues. The V gene's germline CDR1 is SNHLY and CDR2 FYNNEI. With V trimmed by 6 bases and J by 0 bases, 5 bases remained unmatched.

This clonotype has at least ten counts. The chain couples TRBV28 to TRBJ1-1; perhaps TRBD1 as D (5 bases). Germline-derived CDR1 and CDR2 are MDHEN and SYDVKM. The CDR3 is made up of 14 amino acids. V gave up 7 bases and J gave up 4 bases, with 16 bases separating them. The CDR3 loop is CASNLNWGVTEAFF. CDR3 in DNA: TGTGCCAGCAACCTAAACTGGGGGGTCACTGAAGCTTTCTTT.

This clonotype has a count of ten or more. This rearrangement joins TRBV12-3 or TRBV12-4 to TRBJ2-3, with D possibly TRBD2 on 5 matching bases. Trimming shortened V by 7 bases and J by 1 base, and 12 bases separated the two germline ends. The CDR3 covers 14 residues. The CDR3, as DNA: TGTGCCAGCACCCCGGGGTATGGCACAGATACGCAGTATTTT. Translation gives CASTPGYGTDTQYF.

This clonotype was recorded at least ten times. The V call is TRBV4-2, the J call TRBJ2-4, with 7 bases that match TRBD2. V was clipped by 4 bases and J by 7 bases; unmatched bases: 7. The V gene's germline CDR1 is LGHNA and CDR2 YNFKEQ. CDR3 length: 14 amino acids. CDR3 DNA sequence: TGTGCCAGCAGCCCCGGGGTGGGGGGGAACATTCAGTACTTC. Translation gives CASSPGVGGNIQYF.

This clonotype was counted many times. V gene TRBV7-2 combines with J gene TRBJ2-7; 8 positions match TRBD1. Unmatched junction bases numbered 5, after V lost 5 bases and J lost 2 bases. Germline-derived CDR1 and CDR2 are SGHTA and FQGNSA. The CDR3 loop spans 14 amino acids. The CDR3 nucleotides read TGTGCCAGCAGCCCACACAGGGGGGCCTACGAGCAGTACGTC. This translates into CASSPHRGAYEQYV.

This clonotype came up a few times. The J gene is TRBJ1-1, the V gene TRBV4-3, with TRBD1 identical over 9 bases. This CDR3 contains 14 residues. Germline CDR1 reads LGHNA; CDR2 reads YSLEER. V was pared by 0 bases and J by 5 bases, with 1 base of the junction left unmatched. CDR3 amino acids: CASSQEDRGTEAFF. CDR3 nucleotides: TGCGCCAGCAGCCAAGAGGACAGGGGTACTGAAGCTTTCTTT.

This clonotype was recorded at least ten times. V usage is TRBV6-6 and J usage is TRBJ1-2; D call uncertain. V lost 4 bases to trimming and J lost 4 bases, with 10 bases between them. Germline lookup yields CDR1 MNHNY and CDR2 SVGAGI (reference sequence). This CDR3 has 13 amino acids. CDR3 loop: CASSSTWPYGYTF. The CDR3 DNA reads TGTGCCAGCAGTTCGACCTGGCCCTATGGCTACACCTTC.

This clonotype was observed many times. This chain uses TRBV10-3 with TRBJ2-3; 12 nucleotides agree with TRBD2. CDR1 and CDR2 (germline): ENHRY, SYGVKD. CDR3 length equals 15 residues. V shed 11 bases, J shed 3 bases, and the junction held 9 bases outside the gene matches. The CDR3 coding sequence is TGTGCCGCAGGGTTGACTAGCGGGGGTACAGATACGCAGTATTTT. As protein: CAAGLTSGGTDTQYF.

The sample holds a few counts of this clonotype. The rearrangement joins TRBV7-9 to TRBJ1-5; 10 bases line up with TRBD1. Germline CDR1 is SEHNR and CDR2 is FQNEAQ (reference sequence). With V trimmed by 3 bases and J by 7 bases, 3 bases remained unmatched. The CDR3 sequence is 14 residues long. Written as DNA, the CDR3 is TGTGCCAGCAGCTTGACAGGGGGCCGGCAGCCCCAGCATTTT. Translation gives CASSLTGGRQPQHF.

This chain links TRBV7-6 with TRBJ2-5; 8 positions agree with TRBD2. J lost 2 bases, V lost 6 bases, and 14 bases had no gene match. Germline CDR1 is SGHVS and CDR2 is FNYEAQ. The CDR3 has 17 residues. The CDR3 DNA sequence: TGTGCCAGCAGACCCTGGGTTAGCGGGGTGAATCAAGAGACCCAGTACTTC. This gives the protein CASRPWVSGVNQETQYF.

This clonotype has only a few counts. The DNA of the CDR3 is TGCGCCAGCAGCCAGGGGGCGAAGCCTGAAGCTTTCTTT. This sequence encodes CASSQGAKPEAFF. J is TRBJ1-1 and V is TRBV4-1; tentatively, D is TRBD1 (6 bases). This CDR3 has 13 amino acids. From germline, CDR1 is MGHRA and CDR2 YSYEKL. Trimming removed 3 bases at V and 6 bases at J, with 11 bases between.

This clonotype was seen at least ten times. The chain recombines TRBV6-5 with TRBJ1-6, with D uncertain. V was clipped by 5 bases and J by 9 bases, with 17 bases between them. Per the germline V gene, CDR1 is MNHEY and CDR2 is SVGAGI. CDR3 length equals 15 residues. CDR3 in amino acids: CASSTPSPTSSPLHF. CDR3 bases: TGTGCCAGCAGTACACCCTCGCCGACTAGTTCACCCCTCCACTTT.

This clonotype was counted only a few times. The chain is built from TRBV6-1 and TRBJ2-1; maybe TRBD2 (5 bases). V gave up 7 bases and J gave up 9 bases, with 10 bases separating them. This CDR3 is built from 11 residues. Germline values: CDR1 MNHNS, CDR2 SASEGT. The CDR3 here is CASMKSGEQFF. CDR3 nucleotides: TGTGCCAGCATGAAGAGCGGTGAGCAGTTCTTC.

This clonotype was detected ten times or more. The genes are TRBV10-3 and TRBJ2-5, with 10 bases identical to TRBD2. CDR1 is ENHRY, CDR2 SYGVKD, per germline. With 2 bases clipped from V and 4 bases from J, the junction kept 1 base outside the gene matches. This CDR3 contains 14 residues. The CDR3 protein is CAISEASGGETQYF. The DNA for the CDR3 is TGTGCCATCAGTGAGGCTAGCGGGGGAGAGACCCAGTACTTC.

This clonotype was seen repeatedly, ten times or more. This rearrangement joins TRBV18 to TRBJ2-4; TRBD1 matches at 7 bases. CDR3 length equals 16 residues. From germline, CDR1 is KGHSH and CDR2 LQKENI. Unmatched junction bases numbered 10, after V lost 4 bases and J lost 4 bases. The CDR3 loop is CASSHKGARNKNIQYF. Here the CDR3 DNA reads TGTGCCAGCTCACATAAGGGGGCCCGGAATAAAAACATTCAGTACTTC.

In this sample, this clonotype turned up many times. This rearrangement joins TRBV7-3 to TRBJ2-2; possibly TRBD2 for D (5 bases). This CDR3 is 16 amino acids long. Germline loops: CDR1 SGHTA, CDR2 FQGTGA. V lost 5 bases to trimming and J lost 1 base, with 14 bases between them. The CDR3, as DNA: TGTGCCAGCAGCCGAGGCCCCGCGGGGAACACCGGGGAGCTGTTTTTT. Protein: CASSRGPAGNTGELFF. Looking up the rest from reference TRBV7-3 and TRBJ2-2 gives the full variable domain: GAGVSQTPSNKVTEKGKYVELRCDPISGHTALYWYRQSLGQGPEFLIYFQGTGAADDSGLPNDRFFAVRPEGSVSTLKIQRTERGDSAVYLCASSRGPAGNTGELFFGEGSRLTVL.

This clonotype was recorded many times. V is TRBV16 and J is TRBJ1-5, with TRBD1 identical over 9 bases. The CDR3 length is 16 residues. Germline CDR1 KGHSY, CDR2 FQNENV. V was pared by 4 bases and J by 1 base, with 5 bases of the junction left unmatched. The chain's CDR3 is CASSLGTGSSNQPQHF. In DNA form, the CDR3 reads TGTGCCAGCAGCCTAGGGACAGGGTCCAGCAATCAGCCCCAGCATTTT.

This clonotype was observed a handful of times. This chain joins TRBV20-1 and TRBJ1-1; weak D call: TRBD1 (6 bases). The germline CDR1 and CDR2 sequences are DFQATT and SNEGSKA (reference sequence). The CDR3 consists of 11 residues. The ends were cut back, 6 bases at V and 1 base at J, with 6 bases in the middle. The CDR3 sequence is CSARGNTEAFF. The CDR3 coding sequence is TGCAGTGCCAGGGGGAACACTGAAGCTTTCTTT.